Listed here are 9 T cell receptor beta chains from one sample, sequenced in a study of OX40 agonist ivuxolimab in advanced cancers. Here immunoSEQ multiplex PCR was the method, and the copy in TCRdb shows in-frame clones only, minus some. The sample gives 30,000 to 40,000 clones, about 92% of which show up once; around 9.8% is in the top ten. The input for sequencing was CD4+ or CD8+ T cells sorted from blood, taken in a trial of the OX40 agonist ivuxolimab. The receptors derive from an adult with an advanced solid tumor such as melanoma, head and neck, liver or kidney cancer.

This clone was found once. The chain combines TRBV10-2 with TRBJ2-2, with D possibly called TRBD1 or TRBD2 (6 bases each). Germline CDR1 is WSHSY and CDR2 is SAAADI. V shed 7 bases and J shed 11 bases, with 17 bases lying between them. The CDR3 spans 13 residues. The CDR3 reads CASTTGAAFELFF. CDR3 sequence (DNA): TGCGCCAGCACAACGGGGGCCGCCTTTGAGCTGTTTTTT.

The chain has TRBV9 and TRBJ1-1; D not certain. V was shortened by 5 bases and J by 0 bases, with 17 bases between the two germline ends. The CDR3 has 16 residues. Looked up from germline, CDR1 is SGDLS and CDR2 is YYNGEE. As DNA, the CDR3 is TGTGCCAGCAGGCCCTTTCAAGGCGGAATGAACACTGAAGCTTTCTTT. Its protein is CASRPFQGGMNTEAFF.

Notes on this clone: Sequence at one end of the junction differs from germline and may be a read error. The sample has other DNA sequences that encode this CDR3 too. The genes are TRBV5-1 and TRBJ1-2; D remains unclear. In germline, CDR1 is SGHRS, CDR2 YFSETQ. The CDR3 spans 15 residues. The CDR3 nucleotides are TGCGCCAGCAGCTTGGCCACTGGGTCCTACTACGGCTACACCTTC. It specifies CASSLATGSYYGYTF.

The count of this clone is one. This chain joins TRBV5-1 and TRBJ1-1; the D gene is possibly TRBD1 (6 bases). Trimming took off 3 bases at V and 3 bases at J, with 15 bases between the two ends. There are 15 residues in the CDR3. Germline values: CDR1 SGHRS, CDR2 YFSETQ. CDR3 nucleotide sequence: TGCGCCAGCAGCTCGGCGGGGGCTGGGGACACTGAAGCTTTCTTT. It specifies CASSSAGAGDTEAFF.

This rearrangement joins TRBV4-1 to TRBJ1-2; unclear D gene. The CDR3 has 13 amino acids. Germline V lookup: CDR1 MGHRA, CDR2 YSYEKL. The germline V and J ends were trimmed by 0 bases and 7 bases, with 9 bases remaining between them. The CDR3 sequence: CASSQDHYGGYTF. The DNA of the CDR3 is TGCGCCAGCAGCCAAGATCACTACGGTGGCTACACCTTC.

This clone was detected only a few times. Here the CDR3 DNA reads TGTGCCAGCAGGACAGGTTCGACTAATGAAAAACTGTTTTTT. Encoded protein: CASRTGSTNEKLFF. The chain carries TRBV6-1 and TRBJ1-4, with D perhaps matching TRBD1 (6 bases). Between the trimmed V and J ends, which lost 6 bases and 2 bases, there was a span of 10 bases. The CDR3 totals 14 residues. The V gene's germline CDR1 is MNHNS and CDR2 SASEGT.

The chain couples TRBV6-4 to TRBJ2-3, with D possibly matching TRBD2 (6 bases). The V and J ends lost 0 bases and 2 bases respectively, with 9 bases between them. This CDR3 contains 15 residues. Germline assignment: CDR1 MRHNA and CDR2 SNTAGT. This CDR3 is CASSDSGGDTDTQYF. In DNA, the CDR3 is TGTGCCAGCAGTGACTCGGGCGGGGACACAGATACGCAGTATTTT.

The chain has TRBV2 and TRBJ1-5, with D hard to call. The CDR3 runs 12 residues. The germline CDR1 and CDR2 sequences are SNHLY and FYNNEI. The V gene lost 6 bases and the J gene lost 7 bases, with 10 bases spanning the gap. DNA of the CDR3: TGTGCCAGCAGCTACACCCCCCAGCCCCAGCATTTT. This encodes CASSYTPQPQHF.

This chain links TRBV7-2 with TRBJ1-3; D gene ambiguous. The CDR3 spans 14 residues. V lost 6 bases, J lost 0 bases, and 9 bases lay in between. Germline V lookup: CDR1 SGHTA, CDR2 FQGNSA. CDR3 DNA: TGTGCCAGCAGTCGACGGCCCTCTGGAAACACCATATATTTT. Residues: CASSRRPSGNTIYF. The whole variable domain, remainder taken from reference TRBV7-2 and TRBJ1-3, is GAGVSQSPSNKVTEKGKDVELRCDPISGHTALYWYRQSLGQGLEFLIYFQGNSAPDKSGLPSDRFSAERTGGSVSTLTIQRTQQEDSAVYLCASSRRPSGNTIYFGEGSWLTVV.